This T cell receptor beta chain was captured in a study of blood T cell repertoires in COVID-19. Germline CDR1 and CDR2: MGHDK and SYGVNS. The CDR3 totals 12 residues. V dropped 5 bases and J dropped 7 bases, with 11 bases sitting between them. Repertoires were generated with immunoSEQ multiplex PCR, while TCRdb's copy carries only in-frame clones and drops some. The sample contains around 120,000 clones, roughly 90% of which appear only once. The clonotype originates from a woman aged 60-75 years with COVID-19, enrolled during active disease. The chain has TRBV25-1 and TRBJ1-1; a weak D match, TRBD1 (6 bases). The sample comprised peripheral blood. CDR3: CASSQGWGEAFF. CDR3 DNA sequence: TGTGCCAGCAGTCAGGGGTGGGGTGAAGCTTTCTTT.